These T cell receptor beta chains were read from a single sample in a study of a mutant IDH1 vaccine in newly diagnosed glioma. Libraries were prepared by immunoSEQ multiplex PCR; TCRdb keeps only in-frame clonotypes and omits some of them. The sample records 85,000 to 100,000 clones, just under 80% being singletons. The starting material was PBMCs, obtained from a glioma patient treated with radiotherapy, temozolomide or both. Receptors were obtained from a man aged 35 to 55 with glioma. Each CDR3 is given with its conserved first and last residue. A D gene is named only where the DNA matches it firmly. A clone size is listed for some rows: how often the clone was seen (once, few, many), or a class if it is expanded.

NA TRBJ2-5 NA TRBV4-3 TGCGCCAGCAGCCTTGGGGTAGGGACCTCCCCGGGGGCCCAGTACTTC CASSLGVGTSPGAQYF
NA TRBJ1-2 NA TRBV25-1 TGTGCCAGCAGTGAAGGGCGCAGGGGCTATGGCTACACCTTC CASSEGRRGYGYTF
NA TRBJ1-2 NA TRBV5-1 TGCGCCAGCAGCCCCTCGTCCAGCCGGGGGGTAGGCTATGGCTACACCTTC CASSPSSSRGVGYGYTF
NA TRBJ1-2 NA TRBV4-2 TGTGCCAGCAGCCAAGCCCCCGGGGGGAACTATGGCTACACCTTC CASSQAPGGNYGYTF
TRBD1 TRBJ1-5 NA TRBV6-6 TGTGCCAGCAGGGACAGGGGACCGAATCAGCCCCAGCATTTT CASRDRGPNQPQHF
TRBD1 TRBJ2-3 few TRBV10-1 TGCGCCAGCAGCGGACAGGGGGCGGCAGATACGCAGTATTTT CASSGQGAADTQYF
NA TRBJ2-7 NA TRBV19 TGTGCCAGTAGTCTTAAACCAGGGGTGGCCGAGCAGTACTTC CASSLKPGVAEQYF
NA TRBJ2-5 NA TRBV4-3 TGCGCCAGCAGCCATCGCGGGACTCGTGAAACCCAGTACTTC CASSHRGTRETQYF
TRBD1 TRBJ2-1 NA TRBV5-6 TGTGCCAGCAGCTTTGGGACAGGGGGTTTGAATGAGCAGTTCTTC CASSFGTGGLNEQFF
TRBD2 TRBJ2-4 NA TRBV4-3 TGCGCCAGCAGCCAAGATAGGAGGGGACTACCTATTAAAAACATTCAGTACTTC CASSQDRRGLPIKNIQYF
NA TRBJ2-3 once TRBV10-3 TGTGCCATCAGTGAGTTTGCCGGGGGAGACCCGGGGTATTTT CAISEFAGGDPGYF
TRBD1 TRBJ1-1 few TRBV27 TGTGCCAGCAGCTTTCAACCGACAGGGGGCACTGAAGCTTTCTTT CASSFQPTGGTEAFF
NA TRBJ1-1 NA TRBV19 TGTGCCAGTAGTATTAGACCTATCCGGGTGAACACTGAAGCTTTCTTT CASSIRPIRVNTEAFF
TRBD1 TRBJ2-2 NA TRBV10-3 TGTGCCATCAGTGAAACAGGGGGCAGTACCGGGGAGCTGTTTTTT CAISETGGSTGELFF
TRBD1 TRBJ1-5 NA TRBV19 TGTGCCAGTAGTCGGGGACAGTGGAATAGCAATCAGCCCCAGCATTTT CASSRGQWNSNQPQHF
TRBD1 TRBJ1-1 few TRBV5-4 TGTGCCAGCAGCGTGGACAGGGGAGAAGCTTTCTTT CASSVDRGEAFF
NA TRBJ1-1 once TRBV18 TGTGCCAGCCCACTCCTCGGGGGGGGCGTAGGGGGCACTGAAGCTTTCTTT CASPLLGGGVGGTEAFF
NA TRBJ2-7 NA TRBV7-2 TGTGCCAGCAGCACGCAATATCCGGGGAACGAGCAGTACTTC CASSTQYPGNEQYF
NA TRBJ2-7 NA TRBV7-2 TGTGCCAGCAGCTTGATTGGTTACGAGCAGTACTTC CASSLIGYEQYF
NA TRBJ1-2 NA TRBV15 TGTGCCACCAGCAGAGATTTACAGTTCTATGGCTACACCTTC CATSRDLQFYGYTF
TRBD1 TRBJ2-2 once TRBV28 TGTGCCAGCAGTGGCGGTGACAGGGACACCGGGGAGCTGTTTTTT CASSGGDRDTGELFF
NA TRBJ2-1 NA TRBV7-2 TGTGCCAGCAGCGCTAGGACCGGGGGCAATGAGCAGTTCTTC CASSARTGGNEQFF
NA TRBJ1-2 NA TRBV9 TGTGCCAGCAGCGCCGAATCCGGCTATGGCTACACCTTC CASSAESGYGYTF
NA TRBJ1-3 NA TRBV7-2 TGTGCCAGCAGCCCTACTCTCTCTGGAAACACCATATATTTT CASSPTLSGNTIYF
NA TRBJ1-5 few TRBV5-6 TGTGCCAGCAGCTTCACGGGCAATCAGCCCCAGCATTTT CASSFTGNQPQHF
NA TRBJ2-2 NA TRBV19 TGTGCCAGTAGTTTGGGGGGCCTGAACACCGGGGAGCTGTTTTTT CASSLGGLNTGELFF
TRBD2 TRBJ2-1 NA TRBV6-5 TGTGCCAGCAGTTATGGGACTAGCCACAATGAGCAGTTCTTC CASSYGTSHNEQFF
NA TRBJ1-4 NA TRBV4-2 TGTGCCAGCAGCCAAGAGGAGGGAGGTAATGAAAAACTGTTTTTT CASSQEEGGNEKLFF
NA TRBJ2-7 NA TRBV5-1 TGCGCCAGCAGCTCGGGGCAGATATTAAGCTACGAGCAGTACTTC CASSSGQILSYEQYF
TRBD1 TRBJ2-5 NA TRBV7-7 TGTGCTAGCAGCCCAGGGGGACGGCGGGAGACCCAGTACTTC CASSPGGRRETQYF
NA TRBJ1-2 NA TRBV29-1 TGCAGCGTACCCATCGGGACATTATATGGCTACACCTTC CSVPIGTLYGYTF
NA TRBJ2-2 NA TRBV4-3 TGCGCCAGCAGCCCCGGAGGGGTCGGGGAGCTGTTTTTT CASSPGGVGELFF
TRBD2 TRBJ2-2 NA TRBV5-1 TGCGCCAGCAGCTTGAGAGCGGGGGGAAACACCGGGGAGCTGTTTTTT CASSLRAGGNTGELFF
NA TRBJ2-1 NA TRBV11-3 TGTGCCAGCAGCTTAGAATTTGAGGGAGTCGGAGACAATGAGCAGTTCTTC CASSLEFEGVGDNEQFF
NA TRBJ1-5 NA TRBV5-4 TGTGCCAGCAGCTTGGACAGGGATCAGCCCCAGCATTTT CASSLDRDQPQHF
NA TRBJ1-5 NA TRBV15 TGTGCCACCAGCAGAGAGTTAAATGGGGACACGGGTCAGCCCCAGCATTTT CATSRELNGDTGQPQHF
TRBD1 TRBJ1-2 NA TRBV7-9 TGTGCCAGCAGCTCGGGGACAGTTGGCTACACCTTC CASSSGTVGYTF
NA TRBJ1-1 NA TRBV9 TGTGCCAGCAGCCAGGGGAAGATCACTGAAGCTTTCTTT CASSQGKITEAFF
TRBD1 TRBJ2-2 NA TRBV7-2 TGTGCCAGCAGCCTAGACAGGGGATCCGGGGAGCTGTTTTTT CASSLDRGSGELFF
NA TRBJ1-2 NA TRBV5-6 TGTGCCAGCAGCACCCCGGAGGGGTCGGGCTACACCTTC CASSTPEGSGYTF
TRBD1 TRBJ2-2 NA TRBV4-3 TGCGCCAGCAGCCAAGGCAGGGGGCGGACCGGGGAGCTGTTTTTT CASSQGRGRTGELFF
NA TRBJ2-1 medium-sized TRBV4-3 TGCGCCAGCAGCCAAGATCGGAGCCCTTCCTACAATGAGCAGTTCTTC CASSQDRSPSYNEQFF
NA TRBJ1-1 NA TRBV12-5 TGTGCTAGTGCAACAAGCACTGAAGCTTTCTTT CASATSTEAFF
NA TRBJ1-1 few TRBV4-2 TGTGCCAGCAGCCAAGTTCGGGGGGCAACTGAAGCTTTCTTT CASSQVRGATEAFF